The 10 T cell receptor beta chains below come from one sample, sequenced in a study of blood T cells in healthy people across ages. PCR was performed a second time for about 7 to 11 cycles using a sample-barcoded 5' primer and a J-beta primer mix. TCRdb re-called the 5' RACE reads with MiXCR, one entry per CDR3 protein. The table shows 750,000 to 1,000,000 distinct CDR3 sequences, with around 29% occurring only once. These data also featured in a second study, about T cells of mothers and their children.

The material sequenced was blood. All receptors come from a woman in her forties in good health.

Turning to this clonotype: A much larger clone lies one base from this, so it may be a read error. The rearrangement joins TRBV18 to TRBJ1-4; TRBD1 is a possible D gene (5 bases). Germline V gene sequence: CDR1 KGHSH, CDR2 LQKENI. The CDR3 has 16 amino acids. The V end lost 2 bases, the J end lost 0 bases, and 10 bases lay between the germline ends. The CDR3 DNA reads TGTGCCAGCTCACCATACCAGGGACCAACTAATGAAAAACTGTTTTTT. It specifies CASSPYQGPTNEKLFF.

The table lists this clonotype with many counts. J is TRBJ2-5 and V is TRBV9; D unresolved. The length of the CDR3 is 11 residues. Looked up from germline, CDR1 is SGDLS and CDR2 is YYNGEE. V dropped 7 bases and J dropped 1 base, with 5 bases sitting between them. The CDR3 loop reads CASGFQETQYF. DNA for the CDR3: TGTGCCAGCGGCTTCCAAGAGACCCAGTACTTC.

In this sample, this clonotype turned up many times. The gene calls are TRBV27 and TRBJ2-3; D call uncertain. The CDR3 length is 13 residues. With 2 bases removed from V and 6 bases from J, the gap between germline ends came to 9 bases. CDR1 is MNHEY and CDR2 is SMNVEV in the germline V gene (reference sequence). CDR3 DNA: TGTGCCAGCAGTTTACTGAGGAGTGATACGCAGTATTTT. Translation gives CASSLLRSDTQYF.

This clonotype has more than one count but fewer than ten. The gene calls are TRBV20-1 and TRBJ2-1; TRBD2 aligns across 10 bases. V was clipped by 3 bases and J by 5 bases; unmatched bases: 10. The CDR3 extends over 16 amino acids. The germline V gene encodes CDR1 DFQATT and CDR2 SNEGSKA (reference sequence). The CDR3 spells CSASQAGGDLHNEQFF. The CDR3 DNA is TGCAGTGCTAGTCAAGCGGGGGGGGACCTCCACAATGAGCAGTTCTTC.

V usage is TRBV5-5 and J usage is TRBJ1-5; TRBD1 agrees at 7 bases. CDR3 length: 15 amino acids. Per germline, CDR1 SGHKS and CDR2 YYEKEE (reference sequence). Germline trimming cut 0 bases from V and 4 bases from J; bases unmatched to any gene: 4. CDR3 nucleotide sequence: TGTGCCAGCAGCTTGGGGGACAGATGGAATCAGCCCCAGCATTTT. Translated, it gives CASSLGDRWNQPQHF. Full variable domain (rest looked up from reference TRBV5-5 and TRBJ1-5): DAGVTQSPTHLIKTRGQQVTLRCSPISGHKSVSWYQQVLGQGPQFIFQYYEKEERGRGNFPDRFSARQFPNYSSELNVNALLLGDSALYLCASSLGDRWNQPQHFGDGTRLSIL.

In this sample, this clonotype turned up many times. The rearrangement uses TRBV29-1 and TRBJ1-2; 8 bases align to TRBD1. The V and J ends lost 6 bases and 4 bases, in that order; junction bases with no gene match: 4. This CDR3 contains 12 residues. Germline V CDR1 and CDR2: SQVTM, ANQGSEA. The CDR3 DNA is TGCAGCGTCCATCAGGGGGCCTATGGCTACACCTTC. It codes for CSVHQGAYGYTF. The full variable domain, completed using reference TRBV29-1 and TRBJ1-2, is SAVISQKPSRDICQRGTSLTIQCQVDSQVTMMFWYRQQPGQSLTLIATANQGSEATYESGFVIDKFPISRPNLTFSTLTVSNMSPEDSSIYLCSVHQGAYGYTFGSGTRLTVV.

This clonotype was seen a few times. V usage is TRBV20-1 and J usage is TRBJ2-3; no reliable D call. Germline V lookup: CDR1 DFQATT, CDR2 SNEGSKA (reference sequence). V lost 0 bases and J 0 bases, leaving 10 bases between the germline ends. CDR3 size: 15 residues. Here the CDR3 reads CSARDYRHSTDTQYF. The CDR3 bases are TGCAGTGCTAGAGATTACCGGCATAGCACAGATACGCAGTATTTT.

The chain's CDR3 is CASSPGGLVAYEQYF. Here the CDR3 DNA reads TGTGCCAGCAGTCCTGGGGGGCTTGTCGCCTACGAGCAGTACTTC. The V and J genes are TRBV28 and TRBJ2-7; the D gene could be TRBD1 or TRBD2 (6 bases each). CDR1 is MDHEN and CDR2 is SYDVKM in the germline V gene. The CDR3 is 15 residues long. The ends were cut back, 5 bases at V and 2 bases at J, with 16 bases in the middle.

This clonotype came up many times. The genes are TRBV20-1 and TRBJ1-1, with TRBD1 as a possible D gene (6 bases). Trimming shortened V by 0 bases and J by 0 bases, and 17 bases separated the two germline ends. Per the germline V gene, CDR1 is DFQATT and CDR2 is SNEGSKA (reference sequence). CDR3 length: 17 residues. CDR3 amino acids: CSARDGVRGVMNTEAFF. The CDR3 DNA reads TGCAGTGCTAGAGACGGCGTCAGGGGTGTAATGAACACTGAAGCTTTCTTT.

The CDR3 spells CASSLARPVDSPLHF. The DNA of the CDR3 is TGTGCCAGCAGTTTAGCCCGTCCCGTTGATTCACCCCTCCACTTT. The chain links TRBV12-3 or TRBV12-4 to TRBJ1-6; D not certain. V was pared by 0 bases and J by 8 bases, with 11 bases between. The CDR3 loop spans 15 amino acids.